This entry is about one T cell receptor (beta chain). Its antigen remains unidentified. An end of the junction does not agree with germline; a read error may underlie this. The germline V gene has CDR1 DFQATT and CDR2 SNEGSKA (reference sequence). The CDR3 is 12 amino acids. RNA was extracted from bulk tissue without any cell sorting. The normal lung tissue was taken more than 3 cm from the tumor edge. The sample is drawn from a study of tumor and adjacent non-tumor tissue in lung cancer. Three rounds of nested PCR, following a modified ARM-PCR protocol, produced the TCRbeta library. TCRdb re-derived calls from the multiplex PCR reads in MiXCR, one entry per CDR3 protein. Among 60,000 to 85,000 distinct CDR3 sequences, 76% were seen once, and the ten largest hold 45%. Study observations and caveats: Compared with tumor, normal lung showed significantly lower TCR diversity. Tumor TCR diversity, when higher, was linked to shorter survival. In normal lung, the top 100 clones were significantly more dominant than in tumor.

This sequence was found in a man between 60 and 75 years old with non-small cell lung cancer. The genes are TRBV20-1 and TRBJ2-1; perhaps TRBD1 as D (5 bases). Source material: distant non-tumor lung tissue. As DNA, the CDR3 is TGCAGTGCTAGAGACAGGGCTTATGTGCAGCTCTTC. Its protein is CSARDRAYVQLF.